The 23 T cell receptor beta chains below were found in one sample sequenced in a study of cytomegalovirus exposure and HLA in healthy donors. The study ran its PCR with 60 Vbeta and 13 Jbeta primers. Measured with immunoSEQ multiplex PCR; TCRdb has only the in-frame clones, and not every one. Counted here are around 150,000 clones, about 60% occurring once; the ten biggest clones make up approximately 7%. Specimen: PBMCs. Source of these receptors: a woman in her sixties in good health and CMV-seropositive.

This sequence joins TRBV6-1 and TRBJ1-3; 7 bases match TRBD1. Germline CDR1 and CDR2: MNHNS and SASEGT. V was clipped by 2 bases and J by 0 bases; unmatched bases: 10. CDR3 length equals 18 residues. The CDR3 DNA sequence: TGTGCCAGCAGTGAATTAATGCGGGACAGATACTCTGGAAACACCATATATTTT. Its translation is CASSELMRDRYSGNTIYF.

J is TRBJ2-5 and V is TRBV7-2, with TRBD2 identical over 7 bases. Germline V CDR1 and CDR2: SGHTA, FQGNSA. CDR3 length equals 14 residues. V gave up 5 bases and J gave up 2 bases; unmatched junction bases: 5. As DNA, the CDR3 is TGTGCCAGCAGCCCAGCGGGACTTCAAGAGACCCAGTACTTC. Its protein product is CASSPAGLQETQYF.

This clone was observed a handful of times. This sequence joins TRBV28 and TRBJ2-7; 7 bases line up with TRBD2. Losses at the gene ends were 10 bases for V and 2 bases for J; bases not matched to a gene: 8. The CDR3 consists of 13 residues. Germline values: CDR1 MDHEN, CDR2 SYDVKM. The chain's CDR3 is CAIASGVTYEQYF. In nucleotides, the CDR3 is TGTGCCATCGCTAGCGGAGTTACCTACGAGCAGTACTTC. The complete variable domain, with remaining parts taken from reference TRBV28 and TRBJ2-7, reads DVKVTQSSRYLVKRTGEKVFLECVQDMDHENMFWYRQDPGLGLRLIYFSYDVKMKEKGDIPEGYSVSREKKERFSLILESASTNQTSMYLCAIASGVTYEQYFGPGTRLTVT.

V and J are TRBV7-9 and TRBJ1-2; D not certain. This CDR3 has 15 residues. The germline V gene encodes CDR1 SEHNR and CDR2 FQNEAQ (reference sequence). V lost 5 bases and J lost 4, with 17 bases in between. CDR3 DNA sequence: TGTGCCAGCAGCGAGATGGAGCTGGGGAGCTATGGCTACACCTTC. Translation: CASSEMELGSYGYTF.

CDR3 DNA: TGTGCCAGCCCTGGAGCTAGTACAGATACGCAGTATTTT. This sequence encodes CASPGASTDTQYF. The chain combines TRBV27 with TRBJ2-3; D gene ambiguous. V lost 8 bases and J 3 bases, leaving 12 bases between the germline ends. The CDR3 is 13 residues long. CDR1 is MNHEY, CDR2 SMNVEV, per germline (reference sequence).

This clone was picked up a small number of times. This chain connects TRBV5-8 to TRBJ2-1; 7 bases agree with TRBD2. The length of the CDR3 is 13 residues. J gave up 7 bases and V 7 bases, and 8 bases lay outside the gene matches. CDR1 and CDR2 from the germline V gene are SGHTS and YDEGEE. The CDR3 DNA reads as TGTGCCAGCCGACCGGCTAGCGGTAATGAGCAGTTCTTC. Translated: CASRPASGNEQFF.

The rearrangement joins TRBV28 to TRBJ2-7, with D tentatively TRBD2 (5 bases). Per the germline V gene, CDR1 is MDHEN and CDR2 is SYDVKM. The V end was cut by 2 bases, the J end by 6 bases, with 11 bases between. The CDR3 is 13 amino acids. The CDR3 protein is CASSLSGGAEQYF. The CDR3 nucleotides are TGTGCCAGCAGTTTAAGCGGAGGTGCCGAGCAGTACTTC.

The chain is built from TRBV5-1 and TRBJ2-1; 10 bases fit TRBD1. This CDR3 has 13 amino acids. The germline V gene encodes CDR1 SGHRS and CDR2 YFSETQ. The junction had 5 bases not matched to a gene; V was cut back by 7 bases and J by 7 bases. CDR3 region: CASGQGGRNEQFF. The CDR3 nucleotides read TGCGCCAGCGGACAGGGGGGCCGGAATGAGCAGTTCTTC.

The chain uses TRBV30 and TRBJ1-5, with 7 bases fitting TRBD1. The CDR3 loop spans 13 amino acids. Per germline, CDR1 GTSNPN and CDR2 SVGIG (reference sequence). Trimming at V came to 2 bases and at J to 7 bases, leaving 5 bases not matched to a gene. CDR3 protein: CAWSPGGRQPQHF. In nucleotides, the CDR3 is TGTGCCTGGAGTCCAGGGGGGAGACAGCCCCAGCATTTT.

The gene calls are TRBV4-3 and TRBJ2-7; 10 bases are a match to TRBD1. The germline gives CDR1 LGHNA, CDR2 YSLEER. V trimming: 2 bases; J trimming: 6 bases; junction bases outside the gene matches: 13. The CDR3 extends over 17 amino acids. CDR3 residues: CASSQQPGTGVKGEQYF. CDR3 sequence (DNA): TGCGCCAGCAGCCAACAGCCCGGGACAGGGGTGAAGGGCGAGCAGTACTTC.

The chain carries TRBV6-5 and TRBJ1-2; TRBD1 is a possible D gene (6 bases). Per germline, CDR1 MNHEY and CDR2 SVGAGI. The CDR3 sequence is 14 residues long. Trimming left V 6 bases short and J 3 bases short, with 14 bases between. The CDR3 protein is CASSNNRADYGYTF. CDR3 sequence (DNA): TGTGCCAGCAGCAATAACAGGGCAGACTATGGCTACACCTTC.

This chain uses TRBV6-5 with TRBJ1-2; 7 positions agree with TRBD1. Trimming took 6 bases from V and 6 from J; bases not matched to a gene: 7. The CDR3 covers 13 residues. Germline lookup yields CDR1 MNHEY and CDR2 SVGAGI. The CDR3, as DNA: TGTGCCAGCAGCCGGGGCCAGGGGGATGGCTACACCTTC. Translated, it gives CASSRGQGDGYTF.

The rearrangement links TRBV10-3 to TRBJ2-3; the D gene is possibly TRBD1 (5 bases). CDR1 ENHRY and CDR2 SYGVKD come from the germline V gene. The CDR3 length is 16 residues. V shed 6 bases and J shed 1 base, with 17 bases lying between them. CDR3 in amino acids: CAISLRTSLGTDTQYF. The CDR3 DNA sequence: TGTGCCATCAGCCTTAGGACAAGTCTGGGCACAGATACGCAGTATTTT.

This clone was detected a few times. V is TRBV6-5 and J is TRBJ1-5, with D perhaps matching TRBD1 (5 bases). The CDR3 has 14 residues. Germline assignment: CDR1 MNHEY and CDR2 SVGAGI. Trimming cost V 5 bases and J 3 bases, with 11 bases left between them. CDR3 bases: TGTGCCAGCAGTCCCAGGGATCTCAATCAGCCCCAGCATTTT. Its translation: CASSPRDLNQPQHF.

CDR3 residues: CASSLFAGRGADTQYF. Written as DNA, the CDR3 is TGTGCCAGCAGCTTGTTTGCGGGACGGGGTGCAGATACGCAGTATTTT. The chain links TRBV5-6 to TRBJ2-3; D is perhaps TRBD2 (6 bases). CDR1 is SGHDT and CDR2 is YYEEEE in the germline V gene. CDR3 size: 16 residues. With 1 base removed from V and 4 bases from J, the gap between germline ends came to 16 bases.

The rearrangement uses TRBV9 and TRBJ2-4; 7 bases map to TRBD1. Germline V CDR1 and CDR2: SGDLS, YYNGEE. The V gene end was trimmed by 4 bases and the J gene end by 8 bases; junction bases not matched to a gene: 9. The CDR3 length is 14 residues. The DNA of the CDR3 is TGTGCCAGCAGCCAGACAGGGAGAATAGACATTCAGTACTTC. Amino acid sequence: CASSQTGRIDIQYF. The whole variable domain, filled in from reference TRBV9 and TRBJ2-4, reads DSGVTQTPKHLITATGQRVTLRCSPRSGDLSVYWYQQSLDQGLQFLIQYYNGEERAKGNILERFSAQQFPDLHSELNLSSLELGDSALYFCASSQTGRIDIQYFGAGTRLSVL.

This clone was seen more than once but under ten times. The rearrangement joins TRBV6-6 to TRBJ1-2; D gene unclear. The CDR3 covers 11 residues. Trimming pared 8 bases from V and 7 bases from J, leaving 11 bases between. Germline assignment: CDR1 MNHNY and CDR2 SVGAGI (reference sequence). The CDR3 bases are TGTGCCAGCTATCGGGGAGGTGGCTACACCTTC. Its protein is CASYRGGGYTF.

This clone was counted at least ten times. The chain combines TRBV4-1 with TRBJ1-5, with a possible D match to TRBD1 (6 bases). Germline V lookup: CDR1 MGHRA, CDR2 YSYEKL. Trimming took off 1 base at V and 7 bases at J, with 8 bases between the two ends. The CDR3 is 13 amino acids. CDR3 sequence reads: CASSQAGDQPQHF. For the CDR3, the DNA is TGCGCCAGCAGCCAAGCAGGGGACCAGCCCCAGCATTTT.

This clone was observed a handful of times. The rearrangement uses TRBV6-5 and TRBJ1-1; D is possibly TRBD1 (5 bases). CDR3 length equals 14 residues. The germline V gene has CDR1 MNHEY and CDR2 SVGAGI. V dropped 5 bases and J dropped 6 bases, with 16 bases sitting between them. This CDR3 is CASSITGGVAEAFF. In DNA form, the CDR3 reads TGTGCCAGCAGTATAACAGGAGGGGTTGCTGAAGCTTTCTTT.

This chain links TRBV2 with TRBJ2-7; TRBD1 might be the D (5 bases). The CDR3 totals 14 residues. Germline CDR1 reads SNHLY; CDR2 reads FYNNEI. Trimming took off 1 base at V and 1 base at J, with 8 bases between the two ends. The CDR3, as DNA: TGTGCCAGCAGTGAAGTTGCAGGGTCCTACGAGCAGTACTTC. Translating it yields CASSEVAGSYEQYF. The whole variable domain, filled in from reference TRBV2 and TRBJ2-7, reads EPEVTQTPSHQVTQMGQEVILRCVPISNHLYFYWYRQILGQKVEFLVSFYNNEISEKSEIFDDQFSVERPDGSNFTLKIRSTKLEDSAMYFCASSEVAGSYEQYFGPGTRLTVT.

This chain links TRBV15 with TRBJ1-5; D possibly corresponds to TRBD1 (6 bases). The CDR3 spans 14 residues. CDR1 is LNHNV and CDR2 is YYDKDF in the germline V gene (reference sequence). V lost 1 base and J lost 4, with 8 bases in between. CDR3 bases: TGTGCCACCAGCAGAGGGCAGGGGAATCAGCCCCAGCATTTT. This translates into CATSRGQGNQPQHF.

As regards this clone: This specimen includes other DNA sequences encoding the same CDR3. This chain connects TRBV30 to TRBJ2-7; the D gene is possibly TRBD2 (5 bases). Per the germline V gene, CDR1 is GTSNPN and CDR2 is SVGIG (reference sequence). The CDR3 contains 13 residues. The ends were cut back, 1 base at V and 6 bases at J, with 13 bases in the middle. The CDR3 spells CAWSGAGGLEQYF. CDR3 DNA sequence: TGTGCCTGGAGTGGAGCAGGAGGACTCGAGCAGTACTTC.

This clone was counted between two and nine times. The chain couples TRBV10-3 to TRBJ2-7, with D possibly matching TRBD1 (6 bases). CDR1 and CDR2 from the germline V gene are ENHRY and SYGVKD. This CDR3 spans 12 amino acids. Trimming left V 5 bases short and J 3 bases short, with 8 bases between. The CDR3 protein is CAISQGIYEQYF. Written as DNA, the CDR3 is TGTGCCATCAGTCAGGGGATCTACGAGCAGTACTTC.